This T cell receptor (beta chain) was captured by sequencing in a study of T cell responses to AZD1222 COVID-19 vaccine. Study-wide results and caveats: Increased Spike-specific TCR breadth and depth were observed after two AZD1222 doses. There were mostly white British donors and more females than males, and clonal diversity was possibly underestimated.

Turning to this clone: Antigen specificity is unknown.

In germline, CDR1 is LGHNA, CDR2 YSLEER. This CDR3 region has 15 residues. V was cut by 2 bases and J by 5 bases, with 14 bases left in between. This table comes from immunoSEQ multiplex PCR, and its TCRdb copy is limited to in-frame clones, with some not included. The sample includes approximately 110,000 clones, over 75% of them seen just once. The source material was peripheral blood, sampled 28 days after the second AZD1222 dose. V and J are TRBV4-3 and TRBJ2-3, with D hard to call. This receptor was identified in an adult who received the AZD1222 COVID-19 vaccine. Written as DNA, the CDR3 is TGCGCCAGCAGCCAATCCAGAAGCCGGGTAGATACGCAGTATTTT. Its protein product is CASSQSRSRVDTQYF.